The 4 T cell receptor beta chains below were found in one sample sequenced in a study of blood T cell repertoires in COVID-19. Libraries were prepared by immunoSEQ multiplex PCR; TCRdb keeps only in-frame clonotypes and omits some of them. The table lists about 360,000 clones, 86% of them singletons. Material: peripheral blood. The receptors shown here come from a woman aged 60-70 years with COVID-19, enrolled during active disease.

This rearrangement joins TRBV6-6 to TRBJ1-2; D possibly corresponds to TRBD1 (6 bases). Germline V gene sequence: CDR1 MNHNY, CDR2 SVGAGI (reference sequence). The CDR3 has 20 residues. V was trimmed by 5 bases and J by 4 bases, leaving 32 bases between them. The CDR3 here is CASSPHALRQASPPIYGYTF. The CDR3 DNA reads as TGTGCCAGCAGTCCCCACGCCCTACGACAGGCCTCCCCCCCTATCTATGGCTACACCTTC.

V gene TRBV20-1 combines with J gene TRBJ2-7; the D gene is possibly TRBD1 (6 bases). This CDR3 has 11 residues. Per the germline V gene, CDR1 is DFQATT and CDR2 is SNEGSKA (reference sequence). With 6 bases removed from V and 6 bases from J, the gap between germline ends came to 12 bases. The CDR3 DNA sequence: TGCAGTGCCCCCACAGGGCCCGAGCAGTACTTC. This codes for CSAPTGPEQYF.

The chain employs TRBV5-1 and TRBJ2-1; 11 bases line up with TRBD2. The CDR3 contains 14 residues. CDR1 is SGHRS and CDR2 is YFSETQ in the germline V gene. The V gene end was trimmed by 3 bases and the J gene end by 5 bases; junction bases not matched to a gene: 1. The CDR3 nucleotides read TGCGCCAGCAGCTGGGGACTAGCGGACAATGAGCAGTTCTTC. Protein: CASSWGLADNEQFF.

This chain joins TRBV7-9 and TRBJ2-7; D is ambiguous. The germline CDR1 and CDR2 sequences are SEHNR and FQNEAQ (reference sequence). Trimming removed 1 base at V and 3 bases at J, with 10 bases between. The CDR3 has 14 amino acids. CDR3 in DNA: TGTGCCAGCAGCTTAGTAGGCGGCGACTACGAGCAGTACTTC. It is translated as CASSLVGGDYEQYF.